This T cell receptor beta chain was obtained from a study of blood T cell repertoires in COVID-19. The trim removed 4 bases at V and 8 bases at J, leaving 10 bases unmatched. The CDR3 has 15 amino acids. Looked up from germline, CDR1 is MNHEY and CDR2 is SMNVEV (reference sequence). The data were produced by immunoSEQ multiplex PCR, yet TCRdb's version contains in-frame clones alone and is incomplete. The data hold 270,000 or so clones, with approximately 82% observed a single time. The specimen was peripheral blood. This rearrangement joins TRBV27 to TRBJ2-7, with 11 bases identical to TRBD1. The sequence was collected from a woman aged 18-30 years with acute or convalescent COVID-19. The CDR3 region has the DNA TGTGCCAGCAGTTCCGGATGGGGGACAGGGGGAAAGCAGTACTTC. Translating it yields CASSSGWGTGGKQYF.